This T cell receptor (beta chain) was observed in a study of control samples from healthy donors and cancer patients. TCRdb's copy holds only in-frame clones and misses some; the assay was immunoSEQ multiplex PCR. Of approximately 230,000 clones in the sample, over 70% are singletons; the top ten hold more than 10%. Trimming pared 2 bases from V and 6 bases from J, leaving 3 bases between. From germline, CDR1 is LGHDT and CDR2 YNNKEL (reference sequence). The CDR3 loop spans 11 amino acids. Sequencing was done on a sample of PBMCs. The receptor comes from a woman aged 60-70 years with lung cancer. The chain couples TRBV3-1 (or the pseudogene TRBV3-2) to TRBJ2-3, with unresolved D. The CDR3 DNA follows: TGTGCCAGCAGCCAAATGGATACGCAGTATTTT. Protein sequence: CASSQMDTQYF.